This TCR beta chain comes out of a study of T cell responses to AZD1222 COVID-19 vaccine. Findings and limits, study-wide: At baseline, just a handful of AZD1222 recipients tested seropositive. Epitopes outside B.1.351 and B.1.1.7 mutated regions reportedly drew nearly half of spike TCRs. White British donors predominated, females outnumbered males, and clonal diversity was possibly underestimated.

CDR1 MDHEN and CDR2 SYDVKM come from the germline V gene. The CDR3 consists of 13 residues. Concerning this clone itself: Its antigen is not identified. A read error may account for a junction end that differs from germline.

Produced via immunoSEQ multiplex PCR; TCRdb's table is partial and in-frame only. There are 200,000 or so clones in the sample; 80% to 90% occur only once, and under 7.5% lies in the top ten. This specimen consisted of peripheral blood, obtained on day 0 of AZD1222 vaccination. The sequence came from an adult in good health. The chain combines TRBV28 with TRBJ2-1; tentatively, D is TRBD2 (6 bases). CDR3 DNA: TGTGCCAGCAGTTTCCCAATGACTAGAGAGAGGCTCTTC. It yields the protein CASSFPMTRERLF.